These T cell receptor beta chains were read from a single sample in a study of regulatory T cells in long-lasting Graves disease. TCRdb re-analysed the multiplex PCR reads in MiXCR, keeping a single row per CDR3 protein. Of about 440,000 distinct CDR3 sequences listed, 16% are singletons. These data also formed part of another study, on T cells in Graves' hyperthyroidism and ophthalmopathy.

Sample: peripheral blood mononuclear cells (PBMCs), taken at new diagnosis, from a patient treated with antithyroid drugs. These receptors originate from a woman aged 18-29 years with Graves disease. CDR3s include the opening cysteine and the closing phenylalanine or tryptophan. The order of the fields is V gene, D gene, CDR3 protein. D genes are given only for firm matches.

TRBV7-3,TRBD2,CASSRTVGGRSTDTQYF
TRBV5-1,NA,CASSLSLSRNTEAFF
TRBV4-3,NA,CASSQVQRGDYGYTF
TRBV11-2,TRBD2,CASSFGRSGRMYNEQFF
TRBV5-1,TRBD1,CASSLAHTGAEAFF
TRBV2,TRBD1,CASSEGTGGSYGYTF
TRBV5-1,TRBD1,CASSVYTGESTEAFF
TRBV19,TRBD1,CASSILRTGNQPQHF
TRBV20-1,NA,CSARPGTFSYEQYF
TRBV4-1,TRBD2,CASSQPGLASETQYF
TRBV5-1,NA,CASSMGVNQPQHF
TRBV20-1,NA,CSARDGWDAYEQYF
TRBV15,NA,CATSSYVTRADMNTEAFF
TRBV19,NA,CASSMGEFYYNEQFF
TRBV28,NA,CASSLTSGNTIYF
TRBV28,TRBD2,CASSPWGGPYNEQFF
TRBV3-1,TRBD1,CASSQYHRGGTEAFF
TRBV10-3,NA,CAISSSYRPEAFF
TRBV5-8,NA,CASSLIVNYGYTF
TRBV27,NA,CASSLTPWGRSYEQYF
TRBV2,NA,CASSEYWATEAFF
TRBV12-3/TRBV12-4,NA,CASSFLDEQYF
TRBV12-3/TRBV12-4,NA,CASSFGGPVTYNEQFF
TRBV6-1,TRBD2,CASSTLIAGANGQFF
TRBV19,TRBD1,CASGSADWTGVTEAFF
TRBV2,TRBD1,CASSVEDRGGEQYF
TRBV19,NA,CASSIGPREFANQPQHF
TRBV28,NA,CASSPQDRQAFF
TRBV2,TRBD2,CASSEGGVTGELFF
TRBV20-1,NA,CSVQIRVTQYF
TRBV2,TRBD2,CATNPSGSPDTQYF
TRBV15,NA,CATSRVGNQPQHF
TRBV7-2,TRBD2,CASSSGLAGVKQETQYF
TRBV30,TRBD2,CAWSWGDYSEQFF
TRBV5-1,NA,CASSLDGGDGYTF
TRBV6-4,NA,CASGGTLSTYEQYF
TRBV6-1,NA,CASSELGRQGRNQPQHF
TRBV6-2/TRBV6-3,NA,CASRGDTGYTF
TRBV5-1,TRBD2,CASFFVAGAYNEQFF
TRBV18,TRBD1,CASSRDRGDEQYF
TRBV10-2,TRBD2,CASAIAGGPWSTDTQYF
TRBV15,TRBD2,CATSITSGNTDTQYF